Here is one T cell receptor (beta chain) with its context. Using immunoSEQ multiplex PCR, the repertoire was profiled, and TCRdb retains in-frame clones only, with some absent. The data show approximately 80,000 clones, about 94% seen once. This sample was taken from a study of T cell changes during pregnancy in multiple sclerosis. V was shortened by 3 bases and J by 7 bases, with 21 bases between the two germline ends. The CDR3 sequence is 16 residues long. Germline-derived CDR1 and CDR2 are GTSNPN and SVGIG (reference sequence). This TCR came from a female donor with multiple sclerosis, enrolled in a pregnancy study. The sample in question was peripheral blood, obtained in the third trimester of pregnancy. The V gene is TRBV30, the J gene TRBJ2-2; possibly TRBD2 for D (6 bases). The CDR3: CAWSPPGLSLIGELFF. In DNA form, the CDR3 reads TGTGCCTGGAGCCCGCCCGGACTATCATTAATCGGGGAGCTGTTTTTT.